This TCR beta chain was profiled in a study of radiation and T cells in renal cell carcinoma. The study, taken as a whole, reports: In blood, top tumor clones expanded by 2 weeks, shrinking by 4.

The table came from immunoSEQ multiplex PCR; TCRdb's copy has only in-frame clones and leaves some out. Among about 74,000 clones, 80% to 90% were seen once, and the ten largest hold roughly 6%. A word on this clone: What it binds is unknown.

Time point denoted: blood 4 weeks post-SBRT, at nephrectomy. Stated treatment: 15 Gy SBRT to primary tumor, nephrectomy 4 weeks later. Nephrectomy followed 15 Gy stereotactic body radiation by 4 weeks. Radiation-treated patients gave blood at baseline, week 2 and week 4. The receptor was derived from a woman between 65 and 79 years old with renal cell carcinoma. Sample: blood, taken from a patient whose treatment included radiotherapy and nephrectomy.

For the CDR3, the DNA is TGTGCCAGCAGTTACTCGTCGACTTGGGGAAAAATTGAGCAGTTCTTC. Protein: CASSYSSTWGKIEQFF. The gene calls are TRBV6-5 and TRBJ2-1, with D uncertain. Germline CDR1 MNHEY, CDR2 SVGAGI. The CDR3 spans 16 residues. Between the trimmed V and J ends, which lost 0 bases and 9 bases, there was a span of 18 bases.